This TCR beta chain was sequenced in a study of shared clonotypes between healthy human individuals. Study findings and constraints: On the whole, naive subsets had larger estimated richness than memory subsets had. Investigators collected only blood, and repertoires in tissues likely differ. Generation probabilities of non-shared clonotypes were lower (relative to those shared by all four donors).

Profiled with immunoSEQ multiplex PCR; TCRdb holds only in-frame clones, not every one. The repertoire has approximately 640,000 clones, about three quarters of them found once; the top ten carry approximately 1.8%. Comments on this clone: The target antigen is unknown.

CDR3 length: 16 amino acids. Looked up from germline, CDR1 is MGHDK and CDR2 is SYGVNS. V was pared by 0 bases and J by 7 bases, with 15 bases between. The sequencing input was memory CD4+ T cells sorted from blood. Indicated subset: CD45RA-negative fraction. The V call is TRBV25-1, the J call TRBJ1-4, with D unclear. The receptor was isolated from a woman in her twenties or thirties in good health. The CDR3 spells CASSEYRTRVGEKLFF. DNA of the CDR3: TGTGCCAGCAGTGAATATCGTACCCGGGTGGGTGAAAAACTGTTTTTT.